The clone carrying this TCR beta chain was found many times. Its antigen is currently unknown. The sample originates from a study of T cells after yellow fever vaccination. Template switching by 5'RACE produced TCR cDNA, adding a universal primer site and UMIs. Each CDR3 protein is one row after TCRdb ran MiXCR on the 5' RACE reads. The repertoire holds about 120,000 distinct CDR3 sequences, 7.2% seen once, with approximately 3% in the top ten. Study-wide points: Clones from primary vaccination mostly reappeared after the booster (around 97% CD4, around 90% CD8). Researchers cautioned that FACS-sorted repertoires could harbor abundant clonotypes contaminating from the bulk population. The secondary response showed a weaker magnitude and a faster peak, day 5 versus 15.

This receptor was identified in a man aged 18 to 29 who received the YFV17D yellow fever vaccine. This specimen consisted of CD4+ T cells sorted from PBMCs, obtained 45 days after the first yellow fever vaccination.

This CDR3 is CASSLALQGGNYGYTF. The CDR3 bases are TGCGCCAGCAGCTTGGCCCTACAGGGGGGAAACTATGGCTACACCTTC. V is TRBV5-1 and J is TRBJ1-2, with 8 bases matching TRBD1. This CDR3 region has 16 residues. After removal of 0 bases from V and 2 bases from J, the junction contained 6 bases not matched to a gene. Germline lookup yields CDR1 SGHRS and CDR2 YFSETQ.